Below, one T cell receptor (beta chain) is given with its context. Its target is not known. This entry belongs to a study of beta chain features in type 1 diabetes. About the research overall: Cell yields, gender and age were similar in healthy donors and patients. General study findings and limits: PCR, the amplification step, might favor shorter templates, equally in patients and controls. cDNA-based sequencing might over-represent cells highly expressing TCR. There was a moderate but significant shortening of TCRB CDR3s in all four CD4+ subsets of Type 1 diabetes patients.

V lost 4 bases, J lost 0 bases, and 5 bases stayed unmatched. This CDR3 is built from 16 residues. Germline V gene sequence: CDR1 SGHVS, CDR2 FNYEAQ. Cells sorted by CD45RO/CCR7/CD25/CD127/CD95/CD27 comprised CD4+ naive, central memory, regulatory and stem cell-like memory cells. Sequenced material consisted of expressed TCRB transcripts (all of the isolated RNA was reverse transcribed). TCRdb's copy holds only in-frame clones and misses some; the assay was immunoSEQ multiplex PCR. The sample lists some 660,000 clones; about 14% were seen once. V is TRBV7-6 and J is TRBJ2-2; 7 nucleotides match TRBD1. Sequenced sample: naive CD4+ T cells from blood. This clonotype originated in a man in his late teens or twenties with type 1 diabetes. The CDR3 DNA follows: TGTGCCAGCAGCTCTCGACAGGGCACGAACACCGGGGAGCTGTTTTTT. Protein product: CASSSRQGTNTGELFF.